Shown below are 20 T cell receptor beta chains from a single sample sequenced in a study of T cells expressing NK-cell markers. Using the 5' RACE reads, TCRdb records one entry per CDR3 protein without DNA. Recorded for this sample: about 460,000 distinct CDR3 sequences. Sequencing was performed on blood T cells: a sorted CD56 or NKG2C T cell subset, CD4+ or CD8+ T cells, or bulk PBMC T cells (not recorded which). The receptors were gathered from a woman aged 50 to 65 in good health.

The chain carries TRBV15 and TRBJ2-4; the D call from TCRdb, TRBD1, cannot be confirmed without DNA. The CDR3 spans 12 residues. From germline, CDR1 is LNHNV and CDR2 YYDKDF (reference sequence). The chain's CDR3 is CASPPRGDIQYF.

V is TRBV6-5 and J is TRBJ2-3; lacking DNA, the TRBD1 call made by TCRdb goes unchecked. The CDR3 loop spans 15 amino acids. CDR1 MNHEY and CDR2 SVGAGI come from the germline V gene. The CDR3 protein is CASSPTGRTTDTQYF.

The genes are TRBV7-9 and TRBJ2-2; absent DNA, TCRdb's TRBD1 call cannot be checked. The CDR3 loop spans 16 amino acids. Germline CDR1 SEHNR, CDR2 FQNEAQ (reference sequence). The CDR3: CASSPRRDRNTGELFF.

The CDR3 here is CATGHSSYEQYF. The V and J genes are TRBV10-3 and TRBJ2-7; the D gene TCRdb calls, TRBD1, cannot be checked with no DNA. The germline V gene encodes CDR1 ENHRY and CDR2 SYGVKD. This CDR3 has 12 residues.

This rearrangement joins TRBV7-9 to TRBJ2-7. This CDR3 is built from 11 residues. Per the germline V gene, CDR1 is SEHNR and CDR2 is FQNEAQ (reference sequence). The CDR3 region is CASSVGSEQYF.

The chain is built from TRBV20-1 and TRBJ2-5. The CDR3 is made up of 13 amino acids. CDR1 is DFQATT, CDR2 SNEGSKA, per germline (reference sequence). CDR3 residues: CSASQVSLETQYF.

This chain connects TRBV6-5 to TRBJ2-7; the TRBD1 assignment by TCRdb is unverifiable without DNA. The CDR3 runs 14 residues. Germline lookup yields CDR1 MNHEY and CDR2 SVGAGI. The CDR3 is CASSLGQHSYEQYF.

The CDR3 is CASSPGLAFPAEQFF. The genes are TRBV18 and TRBJ2-1; absent DNA, TCRdb's TRBD2 call cannot be checked. Per germline, CDR1 KGHSH and CDR2 LQKENI. This CDR3 is 15 amino acids long.

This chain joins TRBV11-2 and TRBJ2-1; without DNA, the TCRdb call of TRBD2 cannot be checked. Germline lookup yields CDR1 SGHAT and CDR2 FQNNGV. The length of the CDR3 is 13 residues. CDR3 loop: CASSIQRANEQFF.

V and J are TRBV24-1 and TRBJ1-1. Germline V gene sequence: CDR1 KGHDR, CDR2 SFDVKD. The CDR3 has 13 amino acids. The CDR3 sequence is CATSDYRNTEAFF.

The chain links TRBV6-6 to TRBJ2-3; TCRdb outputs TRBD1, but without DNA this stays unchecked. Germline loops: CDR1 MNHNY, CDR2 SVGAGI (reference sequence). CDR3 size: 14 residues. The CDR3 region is CASIAGTRTDTQYF.

This chain's CDR3 is CASSRGAQYQETQYF. V usage is TRBV11-3 and J usage is TRBJ2-5; TCRdb reports TRBD1, a call that lacks DNA to check it against. This CDR3 is 15 amino acids long. Germline assignment: CDR1 SGHNT and CDR2 YENEEA.

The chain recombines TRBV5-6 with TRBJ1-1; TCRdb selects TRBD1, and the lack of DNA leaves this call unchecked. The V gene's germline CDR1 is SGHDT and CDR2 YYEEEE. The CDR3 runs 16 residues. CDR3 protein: CASSPGAGWVNTEAFF.

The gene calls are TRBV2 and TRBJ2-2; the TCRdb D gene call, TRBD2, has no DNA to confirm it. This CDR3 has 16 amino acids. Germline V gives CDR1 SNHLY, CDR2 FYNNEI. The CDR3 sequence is CASSAPSGRANGELFF.

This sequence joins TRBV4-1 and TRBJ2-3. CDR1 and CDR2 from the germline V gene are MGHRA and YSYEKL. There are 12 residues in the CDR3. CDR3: CASSPYGDTQYF.

Here the CDR3 reads CASSRSGGDNQPQHF. The rearrangement uses TRBV12-3 or TRBV12-4 and TRBJ1-5. The CDR3 contains 15 residues.

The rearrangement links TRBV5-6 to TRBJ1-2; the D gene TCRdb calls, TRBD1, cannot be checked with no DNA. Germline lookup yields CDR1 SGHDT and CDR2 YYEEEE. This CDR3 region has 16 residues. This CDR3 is CASSSVEDSDNYGYTF.

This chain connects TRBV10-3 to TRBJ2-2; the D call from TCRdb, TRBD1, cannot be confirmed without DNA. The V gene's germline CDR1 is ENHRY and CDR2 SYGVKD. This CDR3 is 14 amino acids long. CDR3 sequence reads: CAIRRDRASGELFF.

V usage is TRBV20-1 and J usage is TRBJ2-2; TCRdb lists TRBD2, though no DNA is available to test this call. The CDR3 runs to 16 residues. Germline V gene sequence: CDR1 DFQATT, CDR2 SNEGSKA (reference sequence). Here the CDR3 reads CSATHAALAGGGELFF.

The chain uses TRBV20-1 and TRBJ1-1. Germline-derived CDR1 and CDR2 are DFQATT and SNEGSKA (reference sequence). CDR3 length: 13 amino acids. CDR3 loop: CSATRNPNTEAFF.